The clone carrying this T cell receptor (beta chain) was picked up a small number of times. The data belong to a study of PD-1 and CTLA-4 blockade in melanoma. Clones were sequenced by immunoSEQ multiplex PCR, and TCRdb holds only the in-frame ones, with some missing. The sample has almost 30,000 clones, roughly nine tenths seen once; the top ten hold 8% to 9.5%. The V and J ends lost 2 bases and 1 base respectively, with 5 bases between them. Germline loops: CDR1 MNHEY, CDR2 SVGAGI. The CDR3 totals 13 residues. The receptor was isolated from a human donor with melanoma. This material consisted of CD8+ T cells from peripheral blood, taken before anti-PD-1 treatment. The chain joins TRBV6-5 to TRBJ1-1; D remains ambiguous. The DNA of the CDR3 is TGTGCCAGCAGTTACGGGAAGAACACTGAAGCTTTCTTT. The encoded protein is CASSYGKNTEAFF.